This T cell receptor (beta chain) was identified during a study of blood T cell repertoires in COVID-19. Study as a whole: There were acute and convalescent COVID-19 samples, and they came from the United States, Italy and Spain. T cells, B-cell-depleted T cells, or PBMCs provided the cDNA or gDNA that served as material.

The V and J ends lost 5 bases and 0 bases respectively, with 8 bases between them. The CDR3 has 14 residues. CDR1 and CDR2 from the germline V gene are MNHEY and SMNVEV (reference sequence). Using immunoSEQ multiplex PCR, the repertoire was profiled, and TCRdb retains in-frame clones only, with some absent. This table holds tens of thousands of clones, over 75% found once. The V call is TRBV27, the J call TRBJ1-3; D gene unclear. The sequence derives from a human donor with acute or convalescent COVID-19. The donor label of this sample is uncertain. Sequenced material: peripheral blood. The CDR3 spells CASSITGSGNTIYF. The CDR3 nucleotides are TGTGCCAGCAGTATCACTGGCTCTGGAAACACCATATATTTT.